The clone carrying this T cell receptor (beta chain) was observed a handful of times. What it binds is unknown. Treatment described: roughly ten-day PBMC culture with coronavirus spike peptide pools or control peptides (ViraFEST assay). Peptide pools at around 10 ug/ml, together with around 10 IU/ml IL-2, were added to cultures of under 2.5 million PBMCs per well. Sequence data for DNA of cultured CD4+ T cells were generated by the Oncomine TCR Beta short-read assay. TCRdb re-analysed the PCR reads in MiXCR, keeping a single row per CDR3 protein. The table includes 20,000 to 30,000 distinct CDR3 sequences, about 40% detected once. The sample comes from a study of vaccination and CD4 T cells after COVID-19. About the research overall: As control conditions, cultures were given either a CEFX pool serving as positive control, an HIV-1 Nef pool, or no peptide at all.

The clonotype originates from a human donor who had recovered from COVID-19. Sequenced input: CD4+ T cells from blood, cultured in vitro.

CDR3 in DNA: TGTGCCAGCAGCTTAGTCCCGGGGGGGGCCATCGACACCGGGGAGCTGTTTTTT. Amino acid sequence: CASSLVPGGAIDTGELFF. The rearrangement joins TRBV7-2 to TRBJ2-2; 8 bases line up with TRBD2. J was trimmed by 3 bases and V by 1 base; bases with no gene match: 10. This CDR3 spans 18 amino acids. CDR1 SGHTA and CDR2 FQGNSA come from the germline V gene. The full variable domain, rest sourced from reference TRBV7-2 and TRBJ2-2, is GAGVSQSPSNKVTEKGKDVELRCDPISGHTALYWYRQSLGQGLEFLIYFQGNSAPDKSGLPSDRFSAERTGGSVSTLTIQRTQQEDSAVYLCASSLVPGGAIDTGELFFGEGSRLTVL.